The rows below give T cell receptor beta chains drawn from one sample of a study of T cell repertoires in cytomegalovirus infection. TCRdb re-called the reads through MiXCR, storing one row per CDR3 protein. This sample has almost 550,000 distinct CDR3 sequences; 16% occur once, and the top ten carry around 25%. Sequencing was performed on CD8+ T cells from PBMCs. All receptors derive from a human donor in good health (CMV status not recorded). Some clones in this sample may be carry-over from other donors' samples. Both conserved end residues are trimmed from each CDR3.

ASGDSDEQY	TRBV7-9	TRBJ2-7
ASSLFEGRAEQY	TRBV7-8	TRBJ2-7
ASSVRLKETQY	TRBV9	TRBJ2-5
ASSTGGIEQF	TRBV25-1	TRBJ2-1
ASSFLQGTGNTIY	TRBV7-3	TRBJ1-3
SARDHGQGRGYT	TRBV20-1	TRBJ1-2
ASSQEAGGLARPQETQY	TRBV4-1	TRBJ2-5
ASAKGGGTNEKLF	TRBV27	TRBJ1-4
SVEVGVGQPQH	TRBV29-1	TRBJ1-5
ASSPTGNVVHEQY	TRBV27	TRBJ2-7
ASSERDSETAGELF	TRBV5-1	TRBJ2-2
ASSLFVGIVIEQY	TRBV11-1	TRBJ2-7
ASSQGRGRSYNEQF	TRBV3-1	TRBJ2-1
ASSLERGASYEQY	TRBV7-8	TRBJ2-7
ASSLAGTQPQH	TRBV7-8	TRBJ1-5
ASLNLDSTGELF	TRBV2	TRBJ2-2
ASSFIQGTNVETQY	TRBV7-8	TRBJ2-5